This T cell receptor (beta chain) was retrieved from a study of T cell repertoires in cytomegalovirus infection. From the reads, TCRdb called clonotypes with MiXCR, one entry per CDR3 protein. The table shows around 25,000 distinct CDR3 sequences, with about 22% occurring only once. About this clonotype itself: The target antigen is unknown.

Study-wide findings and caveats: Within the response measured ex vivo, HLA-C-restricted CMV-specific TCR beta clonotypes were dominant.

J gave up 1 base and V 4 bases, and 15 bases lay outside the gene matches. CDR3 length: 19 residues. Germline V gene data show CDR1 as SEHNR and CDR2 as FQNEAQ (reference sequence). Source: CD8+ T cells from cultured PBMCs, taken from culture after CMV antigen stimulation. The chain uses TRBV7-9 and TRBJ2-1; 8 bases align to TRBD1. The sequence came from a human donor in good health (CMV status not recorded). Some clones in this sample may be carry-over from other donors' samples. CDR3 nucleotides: TGTGCCAGCAGCTCGACCTATTTACCCGGACAGGGATCCTACAATGAGCAGTTCTTC. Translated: CASSSTYLPGQGSYNEQFF.